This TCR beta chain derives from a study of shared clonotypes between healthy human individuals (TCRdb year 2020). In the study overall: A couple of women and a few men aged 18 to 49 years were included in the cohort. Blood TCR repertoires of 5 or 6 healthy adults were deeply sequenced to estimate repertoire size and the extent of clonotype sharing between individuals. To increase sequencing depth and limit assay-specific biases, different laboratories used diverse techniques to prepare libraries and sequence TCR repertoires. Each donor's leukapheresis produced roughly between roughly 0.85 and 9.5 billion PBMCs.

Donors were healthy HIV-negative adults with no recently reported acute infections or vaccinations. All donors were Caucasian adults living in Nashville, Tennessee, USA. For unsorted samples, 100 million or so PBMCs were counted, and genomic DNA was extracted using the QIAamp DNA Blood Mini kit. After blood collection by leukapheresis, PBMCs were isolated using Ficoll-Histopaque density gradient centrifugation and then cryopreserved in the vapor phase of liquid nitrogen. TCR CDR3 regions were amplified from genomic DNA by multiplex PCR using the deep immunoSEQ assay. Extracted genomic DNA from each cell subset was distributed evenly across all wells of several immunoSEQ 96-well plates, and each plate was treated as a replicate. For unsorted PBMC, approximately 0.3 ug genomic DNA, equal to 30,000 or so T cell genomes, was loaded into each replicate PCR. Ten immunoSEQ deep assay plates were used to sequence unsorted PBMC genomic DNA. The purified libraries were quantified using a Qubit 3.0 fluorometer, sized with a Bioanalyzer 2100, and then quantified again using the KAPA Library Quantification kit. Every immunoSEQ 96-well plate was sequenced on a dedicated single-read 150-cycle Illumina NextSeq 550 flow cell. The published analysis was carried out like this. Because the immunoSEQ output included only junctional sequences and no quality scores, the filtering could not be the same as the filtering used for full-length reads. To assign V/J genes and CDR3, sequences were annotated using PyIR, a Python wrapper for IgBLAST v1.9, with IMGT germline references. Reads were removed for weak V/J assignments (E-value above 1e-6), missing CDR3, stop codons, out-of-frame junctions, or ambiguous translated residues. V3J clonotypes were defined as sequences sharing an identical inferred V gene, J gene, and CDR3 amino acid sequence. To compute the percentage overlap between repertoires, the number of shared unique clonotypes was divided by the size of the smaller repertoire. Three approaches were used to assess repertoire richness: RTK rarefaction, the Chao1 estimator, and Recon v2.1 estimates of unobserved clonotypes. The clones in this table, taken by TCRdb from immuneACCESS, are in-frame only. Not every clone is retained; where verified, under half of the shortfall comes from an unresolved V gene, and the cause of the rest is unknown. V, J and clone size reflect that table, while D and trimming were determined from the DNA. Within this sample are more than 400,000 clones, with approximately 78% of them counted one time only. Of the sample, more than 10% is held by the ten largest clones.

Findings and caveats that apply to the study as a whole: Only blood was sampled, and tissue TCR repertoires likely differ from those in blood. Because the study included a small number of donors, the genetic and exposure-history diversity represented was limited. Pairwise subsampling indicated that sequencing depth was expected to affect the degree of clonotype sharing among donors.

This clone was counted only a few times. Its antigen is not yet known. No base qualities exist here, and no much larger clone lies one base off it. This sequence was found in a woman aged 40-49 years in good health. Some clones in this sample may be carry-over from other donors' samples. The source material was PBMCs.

The CDR3 reads as follows: CAWSLGQNYEQYF. Read as DNA, the sequence is TGTGCCTGGAGTTTGGGACAGAACTACGAGCAGTACTTC. Here the chain combines TRBV30 and TRBJ2-7; 7 nucleotides in the junction match TRBD1. CDR1 is given as GTSNPN and CDR2 as SVGIG, both from the germline V gene (reference sequence). V is trimmed back by 2 bases and J by 3 bases, and the junction contains 4 bases that no gene match accounts for. The CDR3 spans 13 residues, from the cysteine through the phenylalanine. Only CDR3 DNA remains: 39 bases, in frame from the first base.